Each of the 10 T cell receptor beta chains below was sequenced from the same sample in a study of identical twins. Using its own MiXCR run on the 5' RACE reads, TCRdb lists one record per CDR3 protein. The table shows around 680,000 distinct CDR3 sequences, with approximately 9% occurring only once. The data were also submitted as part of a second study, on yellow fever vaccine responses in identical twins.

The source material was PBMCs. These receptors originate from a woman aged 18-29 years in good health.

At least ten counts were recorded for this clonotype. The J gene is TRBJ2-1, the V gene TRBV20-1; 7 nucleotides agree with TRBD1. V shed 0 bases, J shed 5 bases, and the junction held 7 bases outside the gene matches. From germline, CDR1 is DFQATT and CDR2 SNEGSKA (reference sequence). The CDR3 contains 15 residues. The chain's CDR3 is CSARDGQGVHNEQFF. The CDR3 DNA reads TGCAGTGCTAGAGATGGCCAGGGGGTCCACAATGAGCAGTTCTTC.

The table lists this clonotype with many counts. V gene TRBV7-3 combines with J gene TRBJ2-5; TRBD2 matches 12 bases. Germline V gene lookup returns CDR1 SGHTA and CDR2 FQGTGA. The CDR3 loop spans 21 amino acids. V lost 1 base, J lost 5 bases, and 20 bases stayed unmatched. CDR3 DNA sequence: TGTGCCAGCAGCTTAAGAGCGGCTAGCGGGAGGGCCAGGTCGGGGGTTGAGACCCAGTACTTC. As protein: CASSLRAASGRARSGVETQYF.

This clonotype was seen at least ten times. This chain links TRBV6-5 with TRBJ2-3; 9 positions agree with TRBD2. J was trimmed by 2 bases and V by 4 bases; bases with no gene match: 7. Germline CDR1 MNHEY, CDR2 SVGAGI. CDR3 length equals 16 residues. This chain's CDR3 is CASSSVQRGDTDTQYF. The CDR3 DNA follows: TGTGCCAGCAGTTCCGTCCAGCGGGGGGACACAGATACGCAGTATTTT.

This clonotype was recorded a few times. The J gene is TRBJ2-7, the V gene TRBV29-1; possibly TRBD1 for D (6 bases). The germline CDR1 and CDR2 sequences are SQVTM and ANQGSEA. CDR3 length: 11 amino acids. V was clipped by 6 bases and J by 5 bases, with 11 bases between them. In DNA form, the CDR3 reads TGCAGCGTGTTACAGGGTAACGAGCAGTACTTC. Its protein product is CSVLQGNEQYF.

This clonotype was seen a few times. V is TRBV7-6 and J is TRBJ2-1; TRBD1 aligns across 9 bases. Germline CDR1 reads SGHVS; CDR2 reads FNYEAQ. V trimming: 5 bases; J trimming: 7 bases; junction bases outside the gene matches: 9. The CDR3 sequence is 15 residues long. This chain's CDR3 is CASSPGTGSKNEQFF. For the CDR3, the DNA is TGTGCCAGCAGCCCGGGGACAGGGAGTAAGAATGAGCAGTTCTTC.

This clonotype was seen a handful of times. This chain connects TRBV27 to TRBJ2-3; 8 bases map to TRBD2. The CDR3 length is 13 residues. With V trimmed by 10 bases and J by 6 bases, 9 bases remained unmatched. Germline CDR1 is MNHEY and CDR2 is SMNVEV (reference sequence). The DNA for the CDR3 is TGTGCCACTCGTCGGGGGGGCTTGGATACGCAGTATTTT. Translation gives CATRRGGLDTQYF.

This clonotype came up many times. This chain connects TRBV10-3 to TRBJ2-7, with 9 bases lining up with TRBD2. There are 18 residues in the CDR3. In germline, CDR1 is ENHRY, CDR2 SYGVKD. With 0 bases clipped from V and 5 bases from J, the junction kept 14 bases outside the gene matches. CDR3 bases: TGTGCCATCAGTGAGTCTATAGGAGCGGGGGGTTGGACCCACGAGCAGTACTTC. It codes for CAISESIGAGGWTHEQYF.

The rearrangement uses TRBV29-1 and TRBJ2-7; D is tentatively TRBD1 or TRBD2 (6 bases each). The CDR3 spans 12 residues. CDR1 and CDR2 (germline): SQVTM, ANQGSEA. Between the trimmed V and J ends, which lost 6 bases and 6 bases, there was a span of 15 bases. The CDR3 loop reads CSVSNGGGEQYF. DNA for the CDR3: TGCAGCGTGTCTAACGGAGGGGGCGAGCAGTACTTC.

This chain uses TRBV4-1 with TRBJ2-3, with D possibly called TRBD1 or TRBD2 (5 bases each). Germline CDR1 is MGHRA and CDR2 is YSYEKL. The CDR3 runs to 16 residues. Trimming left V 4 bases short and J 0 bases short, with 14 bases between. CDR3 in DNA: TGCGCCAGCAGCCCCATTTCCAGGGAGAGCACAGATACGCAGTATTTT. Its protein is CASSPISRESTDTQYF.

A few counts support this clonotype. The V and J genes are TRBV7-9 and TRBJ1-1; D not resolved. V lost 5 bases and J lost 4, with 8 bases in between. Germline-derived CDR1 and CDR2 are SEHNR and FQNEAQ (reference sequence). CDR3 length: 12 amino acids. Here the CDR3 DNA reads TGTGCCAGCAGCCCTGACACCACTGAAGCTTTCTTT. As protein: CASSPDTTEAFF.